These 15 T cell receptor beta chains came from one sample sequenced in a study of CD4 and CD8 cells across lung adenocarcinoma regions. MiXCR, applied by TCRdb to the PCR reads, yields one record per CDR3 protein. The sample shows some 16,000 distinct CDR3 sequences, 55% of them seen only once. The sample comprised CD8+ T cells from the center of a lung tumor. The source is a female donor with lung adenocarcinoma. The CD4 and CD8 labels of this study may be unreliable.

This clonotype has just a few counts. This chain uses TRBV6-5 with TRBJ2-3; TRBD1 matches 7 bases. J was trimmed by 0 bases and V by 2 bases; bases with no gene match: 5. From germline, CDR1 is MNHEY and CDR2 SVGAGI. The CDR3 is 16 residues long. Here the CDR3 reads CASSYRWDSSTDTQYF. The CDR3 nucleotides read TGTGCCAGCAGTTACCGTTGGGACAGTAGCACAGATACGCAGTATTTT.

The V call is TRBV10-1, the J call TRBJ2-4; a weak D match, TRBD2 (7 bases). This CDR3 is built from 16 residues. The V and J ends lost 6 bases and 13 bases respectively, with 28 bases between them. Germline CDR1 WNHNN, CDR2 SYGVQD (reference sequence). This CDR3 is CASRDRGGNATNMQYF. In nucleotides, the CDR3 is TGCGCCAGCAGGGATAGGGGGGGGAATGCCACAAATATGCAGTACTTC.

As concerns this clonotype: The limits of the CDR3 on the DNA are not certain, so only TCRdb's listed CDR3 is given. The chain links TRBV6-1 to TRBJ2-2. Germline loops: CDR1 MNHNS, CDR2 SASEGT. The CDR3 length equals 17 residues, ends included. The CDR3 protein is CASRLTWKGVGTGAPFF.

There are many counts of this clonotype. This chain uses TRBV27 with TRBJ2-2; 9 bases are a match to TRBD1. Germline-derived CDR1 and CDR2 are MNHEY and SMNVEV (reference sequence). The CDR3 loop spans 16 amino acids. V trimming: 7 bases; J trimming: 4 bases; junction bases outside the gene matches: 10. CDR3 nucleotides: TGTGCCAGCAATACTTTTGGGACAGGGATCACCGGGGAGCTGTTTTTT. The encoded protein is CASNTFGTGITGELFF.

This clonotype was counted many times. V gene TRBV6-4 combines with J gene TRBJ2-3, with TRBD1 matching over 7 bases. V lost 6 bases, J lost 0 bases, and 3 bases stayed unmatched. Germline loops: CDR1 MRHNA, CDR2 SNTAGT. The CDR3 is 14 residues long. DNA of the CDR3: TGTGCCAGCAGCCTCAGGGGGAGCACAGATACGCAGTATTTT. Translated, it gives CASSLRGSTDTQYF.

Regarding this clonotype: At one end, the junction sequence differs from germline, possibly due to a read error. This chain connects TRBV10-1 to TRBJ2-5; 9 nucleotides line up with TRBD2. The CDR3 length is 14 residues. CDR1 and CDR2 (germline): WNHNN, SYGVQD (reference sequence). The CDR3 bases are TGCGCGAGGAGCGGGGGGACTCTCCGAGAGACGCAGTACTTC. Translating it yields CARSGGTLRETQYF.

This clonotype was counted between two and nine times. This sequence joins TRBV2 and TRBJ2-1; D is possibly TRBD1 or TRBD2 (6 bases each). Germline V gene data show CDR1 as SNHLY and CDR2 as FYNNEI. The V gene lost 8 bases and the J gene lost 6 bases, with 23 bases spanning the gap. CDR3 length: 16 amino acids. The chain's CDR3 is CASGFGGFSGPNEQFF. Here the CDR3 DNA reads TGTGCCAGCGGTTTTGGGGGCTTTAGCGGACCCAATGAGCAGTTCTTC.

The chain recombines TRBV18 with TRBJ2-3; D unclear. V shed 0 bases and J shed 7 bases, with 14 bases lying between them. Germline CDR1 and CDR2: KGHSH and LQKENI. This CDR3 has 15 residues. The CDR3 here is CASSPPNLDEYTQYF. The CDR3 DNA is TGTGCCAGCTCACCACCTAACCTGGACGAGTATACGCAGTATTTT. Looking up the rest from reference TRBV18 and TRBJ2-3 gives the full variable domain: NAGVMQNPRHLVRRRGQEARLRCSPMKGHSHVYWYRQLPEEGLKFMVYLQKENIIDESGMPKERFSAEFPKEGPSILRIQQVVRGDSAAYFCASSPPNLDEYTQYFGPGTRLTVL.

This clonotype was seen repeatedly, ten times or more. This chain uses TRBV25-1 with TRBJ1-1, with D tentatively TRBD1 (6 bases). CDR3 length: 11 residues. Trimming took off 8 bases at V and 12 bases at J, with 16 bases between the two ends. Germline assignment: CDR1 MGHDK and CDR2 SYGVNS. The CDR3 bases are TGTGCCAGCGGGGGCCGGGAACCCCCTTTCTTT. Translated: CASGGREPPFF.

Turning to this clonotype: Germline is not matched at one junction end, which may reflect a read error. The chain has TRBV27 and TRBJ2-3, with 9 bases fitting TRBD2. The CDR3 covers 16 residues. CDR1 MNHEY and CDR2 SMNVEV come from the germline V gene (reference sequence). CDR3 DNA sequence: TGTGCCAGCAGTTCTCTAGCGGGGAAGAGCCAAGATACGCAGTATTTC. Translating gives CASSSLAGKSQDTQYF.

The sample holds one count of this clonotype. The chain joins TRBV6-1 to TRBJ2-1; TRBD2 aligns across 8 bases. TRBJ2-7 matches the DNA end more closely, so the J call is doubtful. The CDR3 is 15 residues long. Germline V gene lookup returns CDR1 MNHNS and CDR2 SASEGT. DNA for the CDR3: TGTGCCAGGGGGTTCGGGGGCAGCGGGGGAAAGACGCAGTACTTC. Amino acids: CARGFGGSGGKTQYF.

Of note for this clonotype: Mismatch with germline at one junction end may stem from a read error. J is TRBJ2-3 and V is TRBV11-2, with D possibly being TRBD2 (5 bases). Germline CDR1 SGHAT, CDR2 FQNNGV. This CDR3 is built from 14 residues. For the CDR3, the DNA is TGTGCGGGGAGCGGTGGACTTGACGAGGATACCCAGTATTTC. Protein sequence: CAGSGGLDEDTQYF.

On this clonotype: A junction boundary mismatches the germline segment, possibly from a read error. The V call is TRBV6-1, the J call TRBJ2-4; possibly TRBD2 for D (5 bases). Germline V gene sequence: CDR1 MNHNS, CDR2 SASEGT. The CDR3 covers 16 residues. The CDR3 nucleotides read TGTGCCAGCAGTCCTTGCGGGCACTCAGCCAAAGACACTCAGTACTTT. This translates into CASSPCGHSAKDTQYF.

The rearrangement links TRBV27 to TRBJ2-1; 11 bases map to TRBD2. CDR3 length equals 16 residues. V lost 6 bases to trimming and J lost 9 bases; unmatched junction nucleotides: 13. Germline values: CDR1 MNHEY, CDR2 SMNVEV (reference sequence). CDR3 loop: CASRPGLAESTGEQFF. The CDR3 coding sequence is TGTGCCAGCAGACCGGGACTAGCGGAGTCCACCGGTGAGCAGTTCTTC.

As for this clonotype: The germline gene is not matched at one end of the junction; a read error may be the cause. The chain couples TRBV27 to TRBJ1-2; 7 bases match TRBD1. The CDR3 sequence is 12 residues long. Germline V gene sequence: CDR1 MNHEY, CDR2 SMNVEV (reference sequence). CDR3 DNA: TGTGCCAGCAGTCGGAGCCAGGGGGAATCTATCTTC. It specifies CASSRSQGESIF.